This TCR beta chain was recovered during a study of yellow fever vaccine responses in identical twins. Notes on the study in general: After vaccination, twins' T cell response reportedly seemed partly convergent, partly personalized.

TCRdb reanalysed the RT-PCR reads using MiXCR and keeps one entry per CDR3 protein. The table includes about 19,000 distinct CDR3 sequences, roughly 72% detected once. This clonotype was seen more than once but under ten times. The antigen remains undetermined. This clonotype was obtained from a young woman who received the yellow fever vaccine. The sample here was T cells from blood (PBMCs), unsorted or a sorted subset (not recorded which), taken before or after yellow fever vaccination (not recorded which).

The CDR3 spells CASSPRAATQETQYF. In nucleotides, the CDR3 is TGTGCCAGCAGCCCCAGAGCGGCAACCCAAGAGACCCAGTACTTC. This rearrangement joins TRBV11-1 to TRBJ2-5; tentative D call: TRBD2 (5 bases). The germline gives CDR1 SGHAT, CDR2 FQDESV (reference sequence). V was trimmed by 5 bases and J by 1 base, leaving 14 bases between them. The CDR3 has 15 residues.